The clone carrying this TCR beta chain has a count of ten or more. Its specificity is not known. The CDR3 contains 16 residues. V gave up 4 bases and J gave up 1 base, with 16 bases separating them. Germline V gene sequence: CDR1 SGHTA, CDR2 FQGTGA. This record belongs to a study of T cells in Graves' hyperthyroidism and ophthalmopathy. Study results and limitations: Classification by a 13 V-J model distinguished ophthalmopathy from stable hyperthyroidism.

Graves' hyperthyroidism is called stable when ophthalmopathy does not progress within 18 months. Researchers amplified the TCR beta CDR3 regions from RNA transcripts. The TCR CDR3 was amplified in a first-round RT-PCR using the HTBI primer set. TCRdb passed the multiplex PCR reads through MiXCR, listing each CDR3 protein once. The sample contains approximately 610,000 distinct CDR3 sequences, approximately 15% of which appear only once. This TCR was recovered from a young woman with Graves' hyperthyroidism. Sequencing was done on a sample of blood. V gene TRBV7-3 combines with J gene TRBJ1-1; possibly TRBD1 for D (5 bases). Here the CDR3 reads CASSSLGGARNTEAFF. In DNA form, the CDR3 reads TGTGCCAGCAGCTCCCTGGGAGGGGCCAGGAACACTGAAGCTTTCTTT. Together with reference TRBV7-3 and TRBJ1-1, the CDR3 gives the full variable domain: GAGVSQTPSNKVTEKGKYVELRCDPISGHTALYWYRQSLGQGPEFLIYFQGTGAADDSGLPNDRFFAVRPEGSVSTLKIQRTERGDSAVYLCASSSLGGARNTEAFFGQGTRLTVV.